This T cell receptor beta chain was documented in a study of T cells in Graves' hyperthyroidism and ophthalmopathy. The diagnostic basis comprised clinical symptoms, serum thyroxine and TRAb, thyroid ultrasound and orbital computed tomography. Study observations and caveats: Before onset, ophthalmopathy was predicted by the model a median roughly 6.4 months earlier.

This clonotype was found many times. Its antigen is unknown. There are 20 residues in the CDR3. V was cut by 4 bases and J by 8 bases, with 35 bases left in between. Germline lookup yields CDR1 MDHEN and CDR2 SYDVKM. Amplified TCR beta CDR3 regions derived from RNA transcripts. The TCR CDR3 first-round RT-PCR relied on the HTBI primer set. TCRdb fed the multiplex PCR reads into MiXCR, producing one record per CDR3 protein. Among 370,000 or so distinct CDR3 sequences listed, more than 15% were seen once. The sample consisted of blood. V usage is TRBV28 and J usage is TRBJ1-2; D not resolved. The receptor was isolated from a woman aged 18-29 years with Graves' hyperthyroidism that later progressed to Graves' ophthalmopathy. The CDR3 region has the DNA TGTGCCAGCAGTTCCATGCAAGAATATGGACTGGACCTGGAATTGAGAGGCTACACCTTC. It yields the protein CASSSMQEYGLDLELRGYTF.